The 5 T cell receptor beta chains presented below share a single source sample, sequenced in a study of CD8 T cells in Susac syndrome. Reverse transcription of roughly 0.45 to 1 ug RNA was performed with random hexamers. TCRdb re-analysed the immunoSEQ multiplex PCR reads in MiXCR, keeping a single row per CDR3 protein. The sample lists 200,000 or so distinct CDR3 sequences; 90% to 95% were seen once. The sequenced material came from CD4+ T cells from PBMCs. All receptors derive from a human donor with multiple sclerosis.

The V gene is TRBV24-1, the J gene TRBJ2-5, with TRBD2 matching 7 bases. Trimming took 4 bases from V and 5 from J; bases not matched to a gene: 9. The length of the CDR3 is 15 residues. Germline assignment: CDR1 KGHDR and CDR2 SFDVKD. The CDR3 is CATSDPRTSWETQYF. The CDR3 region has the DNA TGTGCCACCAGTGACCCGAGGACTAGTTGGGAGACCCAGTACTTC.

This chain joins TRBV30 and TRBJ2-7; the D gene is possibly TRBD2 (7 bases). This CDR3 comprises 15 residues. CDR1 and CDR2 from the germline V gene are GTSNPN and SVGIG (reference sequence). The V gene lost 2 bases and the J gene lost 3 bases, with 17 bases spanning the gap. The CDR3 loop reads CAWSPLGGTNYEQYF. CDR3 bases: TGTGCCTGGAGTCCGCTGGGGGGGACAAACTACGAGCAGTACTTC.

The chain recombines TRBV7-2 with TRBJ1-5; D remains ambiguous. The CDR3 is 15 amino acids. Between the trimmed V and J ends, which lost 3 bases and 1 base, there was a span of 10 bases. Germline V gives CDR1 SGHTA, CDR2 FQGNSA. CDR3 bases: TGTGCCAGCAGCTTCACCCGTGACAGCAATCAGCCCCAGCATTTT. Amino acid sequence: CASSFTRDSNQPQHF.

V and J are TRBV27 and TRBJ2-5; 13 positions match TRBD2. Per the germline V gene, CDR1 is MNHEY and CDR2 is SMNVEV (reference sequence). Trimming took 5 bases from V and 4 from J; bases not matched to a gene: 4. The CDR3 length is 15 residues. The CDR3 region is CASSPLAGGIETQYF. The CDR3 coding sequence is TGTGCCAGCAGTCCACTAGCGGGGGGGATAGAGACCCAGTACTTC.

In its sample, this clonotype was seen once. J is TRBJ2-7 and V is TRBV7-8; 7 nucleotides match TRBD2. Trimming at V came to 5 bases and at J to 7 bases, leaving 11 bases not matched to a gene. From germline, CDR1 is SGHVS and CDR2 FQNEAQ. The CDR3 is made up of 14 amino acids. The CDR3 nucleotides read TGTGCCAGCAGCATCGGGAGGCTAGCGAGAGAGCAGTACTTC. This translates into CASSIGRLAREQYF.